The 24 T cell receptor beta chains presented below share a single source sample, sequenced in a study of beta chain features in type 1 diabetes. Overall study findings and caveats: For Type 1 diabetes patients, all four CD4+ subsets carried TCRB CDR3s that were moderately but significantly shorter.

For these receptors, no antigen is known. As every portion of the isolated RNA was reverse transcribed, the sequencing read expressed TCRB transcripts. Profiling relied on immunoSEQ multiplex PCR, and the TCRdb table lists in-frame clones only, not all of them. The repertoire holds about 160,000 clones, roughly 8% seen once, with about 1% in the top ten. Sequencing used central memory CD4+ T cells from blood. These receptors were obtained from a woman in her forties with type 1 diabetes.

This clone was counted between two and nine times. This chain joins TRBV18 and TRBJ2-2, with TRBD1 identical over 9 bases. V was clipped by 3 bases and J by 2 bases; unmatched bases: 4. This CDR3 is built from 16 residues. CDR1 is KGHSH and CDR2 is LQKENI in the germline V gene. The CDR3 sequence: CASSPPTGGNTGELFF. CDR3 DNA sequence: TGTGCCAGCTCACCCCCGACAGGGGGTAACACCGGGGAGCTGTTTTTT.

The chain joins TRBV4-2 to TRBJ2-1; 8 bases are a match to TRBD2. CDR1 is LGHNA, CDR2 YNFKEQ, per germline. The CDR3 spans 14 residues. The ends lost 1 base at V and 10 bases at J; junction bases unmatched: 6. DNA for the CDR3: TGTGCCAGCAGCCAAGGGGTAGCGGGGCGCGAGCAGTTCTTC. Translated: CASSQGVAGREQFF.

This clone was picked up a small number of times. V is TRBV6-6 and J is TRBJ2-1, with D possibly being TRBD1 (5 bases). The CDR3 runs 14 residues. Germline V gene sequence: CDR1 MNHNY, CDR2 SVGAGI (reference sequence). V was trimmed by 6 bases and J by 10 bases, leaving 19 bases between them. The CDR3 loop is CASRLDGRGGEQFF. CDR3 in DNA: TGTGCCAGCAGGTTGGATGGAAGGGGTGGAGAGCAGTTCTTC.

This clone turned up a few times. The genes are TRBV5-1 and TRBJ2-5; the match to TRBD2 covers 9 bases. J gave up 2 bases and V 5 bases, and 7 bases lay outside the gene matches. This CDR3 region has 15 residues. Looked up from germline, CDR1 is SGHRS and CDR2 is YFSETQ. The CDR3 reads CASRTAGGPQETQYF. CDR3 nucleotides: TGCGCCAGCAGGACAGCGGGGGGCCCACAAGAGACCCAGTACTTC.

J is TRBJ1-5 and V is TRBV29-1, with D maybe TRBD1 (5 bases). Trimming stripped 4 bases from V and 3 bases from J, with 7 bases between. Germline values: CDR1 SQVTM, CDR2 ANQGSEA. The CDR3 covers 12 residues. The chain's CDR3 is CSVGDFNQPQHF. Written as DNA, the CDR3 is TGCAGCGTTGGGGACTTCAATCAGCCCCAGCATTTT.

This clone turned up a few times. This chain connects TRBV27 to TRBJ1-1; TRBD1 is a possible D gene (5 bases). Germline CDR1 MNHEY, CDR2 SMNVEV (reference sequence). The germline V and J ends were trimmed by 3 bases and 4 bases, with 9 bases remaining between them. CDR3 size: 13 residues. CDR3 amino acids: CASSLGGRTEAFF. The CDR3 region has the DNA TGTGCCAGCAGTTTGGGGGGTCGCACTGAAGCTTTCTTT.

The V call is TRBV7-3, the J call TRBJ1-2, with D unclear. Trimming removed 5 bases at V and 8 bases at J, with 21 bases between. The CDR3 has 15 residues. Germline V gives CDR1 SGHTA, CDR2 FQGTGA. The CDR3 here is CASSLTPGSWRGYTF. The CDR3 region has the DNA TGTGCCAGCAGCCTTACCCCCGGGTCTTGGCGCGGCTACACCTTC.

The chain links TRBV15 to TRBJ1-2; D not certain. The ends were cut back, 0 bases at V and 5 bases at J, with 10 bases in the middle. Germline V gives CDR1 LNHNV, CDR2 YYDKDF (reference sequence). The CDR3 loop spans 14 amino acids. The CDR3 reads CATSRDEGAYGYTF. Written as DNA, the CDR3 is TGTGCCACCAGCAGAGATGAGGGCGCGTATGGCTACACCTTC.

This clone was seen only a few times. The chain links TRBV4-3 to TRBJ2-4; 9 bases are shared with TRBD2. Germline assignment: CDR1 LGHNA and CDR2 YSLEER. V lost 0 bases to trimming and J lost 6 bases; unmatched junction nucleotides: 6. The CDR3 runs to 16 residues. The CDR3 nucleotides read TGCGCCAGCAGCCAAGATGGGCTAGCGGGGAGAAACATTCAGTACTTC. Protein: CASSQDGLAGRNIQYF.

CDR3 region: CASSLMQSTEAFF. The DNA of the CDR3 is TGCGCCAGCAGCTTGATGCAGTCCACTGAAGCTTTCTTT. This chain connects TRBV5-1 to TRBJ1-1; no definite D call. The CDR3 is 13 amino acids. Per the germline V gene, CDR1 is SGHRS and CDR2 is YFSETQ. With 1 base removed from V and 4 bases from J, the gap between germline ends came to 8 bases.

This clone appeared many times. The genes are TRBV7-2 and TRBJ2-2, with TRBD1 identical over 9 bases. The CDR3 is made up of 14 amino acids. The junction had 6 bases not matched to a gene; V was cut back by 6 bases and J by 7 bases. Per the germline V gene, CDR1 is SGHTA and CDR2 is FQGNSA. CDR3: CASSRTGGGGELFF. The CDR3 bases are TGTGCCAGCAGTCGTACAGGGGGCGGCGGGGAGCTGTTTTTT. Using reference TRBV7-2 and TRBJ2-2 for the parts outside the CDR3, the full variable domain is GAGVSQSPSNKVTEKGKDVELRCDPISGHTALYWYRQSLGQGLEFLIYFQGNSAPDKSGLPSDRFSAERTGGSVSTLTIQRTQQEDSAVYLCASSRTGGGGELFFGEGSRLTVL.

As for this clone: Relative to the germline gene, one junction end is altered; a read error may explain this. The chain uses TRBV4-2 and TRBJ2-1; 9 bases line up with TRBD2. The CDR3 consists of 17 residues. CDR1 is LGHNA and CDR2 is YNFKEQ in the germline V gene. The CDR3 loop is CASTLEISGSSYYEQFF. The DNA of the CDR3 is TGTGCCAGCACCCTCGAAATTAGCGGGAGCTCCTACTATGAGCAGTTCTTC.

The chain joins TRBV21-1 to TRBJ1-1; TRBD1 is taken as the D call from the table, unchecked against the DNA. TRBV21-1 is termed a pseudogene. This CDR3 is built from 18 residues. CDR3 nucleotides: TGTGCCAGCAGCAAAGAGCCAATCTGGACAGGGGGAAGCACTGAAGCTTTCTTT. Amino acids: CASSKEPIWTGGSTEAFF.

The chain has TRBV7-3 and TRBJ1-1; 7 bases line up with TRBD1. V was clipped by 5 bases and J by 8 bases; unmatched bases: 8. From germline, CDR1 is SGHTA and CDR2 FQGTGA. The CDR3 loop spans 13 amino acids. The CDR3 nucleotides are TGTGCCAGCAGCACCAACCCACAGGGGGAAGCTTTCTTT. Translating it yields CASSTNPQGEAFF.

The chain combines TRBV28 with TRBJ1-1, with D hard to call. The CDR3 contains 11 residues. Germline values: CDR1 MDHEN, CDR2 SYDVKM. The CDR3: CGSRGNGEAFF. In nucleotides, the CDR3 is TGTGGGTCTCGAGGGAACGGGGAAGCTTTCTTT.

The rearrangement links TRBV5-5 to TRBJ2-3; 12 bases are shared with TRBD1. V gave up 5 bases and J gave up 10 bases; unmatched junction bases: 8. The CDR3 extends over 14 amino acids. From germline, CDR1 is SGHKS and CDR2 YYEKEE (reference sequence). CDR3 sequence: CASSTGTGGLAQYF. CDR3 sequence (DNA): TGTGCCAGCAGTACCGGGACAGGGGGCTTGGCGCAGTATTTT.

This clone was counted a few times. The chain employs TRBV5-5 and TRBJ2-7, with D unclear. Germline V gene sequence: CDR1 SGHKS, CDR2 YYEKEE (reference sequence). Trimming took off 6 bases at V and 6 bases at J, with 10 bases between the two ends. The CDR3 covers 11 residues. For the CDR3, the DNA is TGTGCCAGCACCGGCCGAGGCGAGCAGTACTTC. Translated: CASTGRGEQYF.

V and J are TRBV5-6 and TRBJ2-2, with TRBD2 as a possible D gene (6 bases). Germline CDR1 is SGHDT and CDR2 is YYEEEE. V was trimmed by 4 bases and J by 6 bases, leaving 16 bases between them. CDR3 size: 15 residues. The CDR3 spells CASSTGTPGAGELFF. CDR3 DNA sequence: TGTGCCAGCAGCACCGGGACTCCCGGGGCCGGGGAGCTGTTTTTT. Together with reference TRBV5-6 and TRBJ2-2, the CDR3 gives the full variable domain: DAGVTQSPTHLIKTRGQQVTLRCSPKSGHDTVSWYQQALGQGPQFIFQYYEEEERQRGNFPDRFSGHQFPNYSSELNVNALLLGDSALYLCASSTGTPGAGELFFGEGSRLTVL.

The rearrangement links TRBV18 to TRBJ1-2; 10 nucleotides agree with TRBD1. This CDR3 comprises 14 residues. V lost 6 bases to trimming and J lost 6 bases; unmatched junction nucleotides: 7. Germline assignment: CDR1 KGHSH and CDR2 LQKENI. CDR3 sequence (DNA): TGTGCCAGCTCCCCTCCGGGACAGGGGAATGGCTACACCTTC. Amino acid sequence: CASSPPGQGNGYTF.

This clone was counted only a few times. The J gene is TRBJ1-4, the V gene TRBV15, with a tentative D call TRBD1 (5 bases). CDR3 length: 14 residues. Trimming shortened V by 0 bases and J by 7 bases, and 9 bases separated the two germline ends. Germline CDR1 LNHNV, CDR2 YYDKDF (reference sequence). In nucleotides, the CDR3 is TGTGCCACCAGCAGAGATTTAGGGGTTGAAAAACTGTTTTTT. Translated: CATSRDLGVEKLFF.

This clone was counted only a few times. The chain is built from TRBV29-1 and TRBJ1-1; D perhaps matches TRBD1 (6 bases). There are 14 residues in the CDR3. Germline CDR1 is SQVTM and CDR2 is ANQGSEA. With 3 bases removed from V and 1 base from J, the gap between germline ends came to 12 bases. The CDR3 coding sequence is TGCAGCGTTGACCTCAGGGGCAGGAACACTGAAGCTTTCTTT. Translation: CSVDLRGRNTEAFF.

V usage is TRBV4-3 and J usage is TRBJ2-2; 11 nucleotides align to TRBD2. This CDR3 contains 16 residues. J lost 4 bases, V lost 4 bases, and 5 bases had no gene match. Germline V gene data show CDR1 as LGHNA and CDR2 as YSLEER. CDR3 nucleotides: TGCGCCAGCAGCCTCCTAGCGGGAGGAGGCACCGGGGAGCTGTTTTTT. Translation: CASSLLAGGGTGELFF.

The V and J genes are TRBV29-1 and TRBJ1-2, with a possible D match to TRBD1 (6 bases). Per the germline V gene, CDR1 is SQVTM and CDR2 is ANQGSEA. CDR3 length: 13 residues. Trimming stripped 2 bases from V and 5 bases from J, with 12 bases between. In DNA form, the CDR3 reads TGCAGCGTTGAAACAACACAGGGTTATGGCTACACCTTC. Amino acids: CSVETTQGYGYTF.

This clone was detected a few times. The V and J genes are TRBV4-3 and TRBJ2-5; weak D call: TRBD1 (6 bases). Trimming stripped 0 bases from V and 6 bases from J, with 20 bases between. The CDR3 has 17 amino acids. The germline gives CDR1 LGHNA, CDR2 YSLEER. The CDR3, as DNA: TGCGCCAGCAGCCAAGAGATCGATTTGCAGGGGTCGAAGACCCAGTACTTC. Translating gives CASSQEIDLQGSKTQYF.